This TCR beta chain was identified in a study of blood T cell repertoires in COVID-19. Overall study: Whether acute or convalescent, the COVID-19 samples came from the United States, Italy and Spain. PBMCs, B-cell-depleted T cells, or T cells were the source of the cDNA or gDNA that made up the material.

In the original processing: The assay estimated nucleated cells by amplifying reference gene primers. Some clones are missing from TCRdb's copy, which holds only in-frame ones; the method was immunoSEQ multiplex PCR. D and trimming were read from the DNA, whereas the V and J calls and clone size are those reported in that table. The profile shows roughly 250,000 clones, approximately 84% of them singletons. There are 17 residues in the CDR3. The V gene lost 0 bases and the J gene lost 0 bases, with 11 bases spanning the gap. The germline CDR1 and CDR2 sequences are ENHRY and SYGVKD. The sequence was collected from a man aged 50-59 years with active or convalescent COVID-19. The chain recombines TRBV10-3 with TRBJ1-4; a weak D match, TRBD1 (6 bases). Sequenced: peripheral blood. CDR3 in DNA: TGTGCCATCAGTGAGTCGGGACACTTTGCAACTAATGAAAAACTGTTTTTT. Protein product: CAISESGHFATNEKLFF.